These 9 T cell receptor beta chains share one sample of origin, sequenced in a study of T cell repertoires in cytomegalovirus infection. One entry per CDR3 protein results from TCRdb running MiXCR on the reads. The data hold 680,000 or so distinct CDR3 sequences, with roughly a third observed a single time. Sequenced sample: PBMCs. These receptors were obtained from a human donor in good health (CMV status not recorded). Some clones in this sample may be carry-over from other donors' samples.

This clonotype turned up a few times. The chain joins TRBV7-2 to TRBJ1-2, with D possibly being TRBD1 (5 bases). Germline CDR1 reads SGHTA; CDR2 reads FQGNSA. This CDR3 region has 17 residues. Trimming removed 2 bases at V and 7 bases at J, with 23 bases between. The CDR3 loop reads CASSLLGGRGVDGGYTF. The CDR3 nucleotides are TGTGCCAGCAGCTTATTAGGAGGGAGGGGAGTCGATGGTGGCTACACCTTC.

The chain employs TRBV7-2 and TRBJ1-6; the D gene is possibly TRBD1 (6 bases). The CDR3 spans 15 residues. V was shortened by 5 bases and J by 2 bases, with 10 bases between the two germline ends. Germline V gene data show CDR1 as SGHTA and CDR2 as FQGNSA. The CDR3, as DNA: TGTGCCAGCAGCCCCCGGGACACCTATAATTCACCCCTCCACTTT. As protein: CASSPRDTYNSPLHF.

This chain joins TRBV7-3 and TRBJ1-1; a weak D match, TRBD1 (5 bases). The ends were cut back, 5 bases at V and 2 bases at J, with 15 bases in the middle. CDR1 and CDR2 (germline): SGHTA, FQGTGA. The CDR3 consists of 15 residues. The CDR3 DNA reads TGTGCCAGCAGCACCCACAGGTGGGACAACACTGAAGCTTTCTTT. The encoded protein is CASSTHRWDNTEAFF.

About this clonotype itself: At one boundary the junction diverges from the germline segment, which might be a read error. This chain connects TRBV7-2 to TRBJ2-7; D gene unclear. There are 13 residues in the CDR3. CDR1 and CDR2 (germline): SGHTA, FQGNSA. The CDR3 loop reads CVSSLDIRTEQYF. The DNA for the CDR3 is TGTGTCAGCAGCTTAGATATCCGGACCGAGCAGTACTTC.

About this clonotype: A much larger clone lies a single base off, so this may be a read error. The CDR3 reads CASSSASSDNEQFF. CDR3 DNA: TGTGCCAGTAGTAGTGCTAGCTCCGACAATGAGCAGTTCTTC. The J gene is TRBJ2-1, the V gene TRBV19, with D perhaps matching TRBD2 (5 bases). Germline lookup yields CDR1 LNHDA and CDR2 SQIVND (reference sequence). This CDR3 is built from 14 residues. The variable domain in full, with the rest retrieved from reference TRBV19 and TRBJ2-1, is DGGITQSPKYLFRKEGQNVTLSCEQNLNHDAMYWYRQDPGQGLRLIYYSQIVNDFQKGDIAEGYSVSREKKESFPLTVTSAQKNPTAFYLCASSSASSDNEQFFGPGTRLTVL.

This chain uses TRBV14 with TRBJ2-1; 8 positions agree with TRBD2. With V trimmed by 1 base and J by 5 bases, 4 bases remained unmatched. The CDR3 extends over 15 amino acids. Germline loops: CDR1 SGHDN, CDR2 FVKESK. The chain's CDR3 is CASSQASGGNNEQFF. DNA of the CDR3: TGTGCCAGCAGCCAAGCAAGCGGGGGAAACAATGAGCAGTTCTTC.

This clonotype was detected only once. J is TRBJ1-1 and V is TRBV5-6, with a possible D match to TRBD1 (6 bases). The CDR3 consists of 17 residues. The germline CDR1 and CDR2 sequences are SGHDT and YYEEEE. With 4 bases removed from V and 5 bases from J, the gap between germline ends came to 24 bases. CDR3 protein: CASSRPGQPISGTEAFF. The CDR3 DNA follows: TGTGCCAGCAGCCGACCCGGACAGCCAATCTCGGGTACTGAAGCTTTCTTT. Looking up the rest from reference TRBV5-6 and TRBJ1-1 gives the full variable domain: DAGVTQSPTHLIKTRGQQVTLRCSPKSGHDTVSWYQQALGQGPQFIFQYYEEEERQRGNFPDRFSGHQFPNYSSELNVNALLLGDSALYLCASSRPGQPISGTEAFFGQGTRLTVV.

CDR3 in DNA: TGTGCCAGCAGCTTAGAGGGACAGGGATCTTACGAGCAGTACTTC. Translation gives CASSLEGQGSYEQYF. J is TRBJ2-7 and V is TRBV7-2; 9 positions agree with TRBD1. The CDR3 contains 15 residues. From germline, CDR1 is SGHTA and CDR2 FQGNSA. V trimming: 1 base; J trimming: 4 bases; junction bases outside the gene matches: 5.

The sample holds a few counts of this clonotype. This rearrangement joins TRBV19 to TRBJ1-5; no clear D gene. The V gene's germline CDR1 is LNHDA and CDR2 SQIVND (reference sequence). The ends were cut back, 3 bases at V and 0 bases at J, with 9 bases in the middle. The CDR3 totals 15 residues. In nucleotides, the CDR3 is TGTGCCAGTAGTATGCGAGTTTATAGCAATCAGCCCCAGCATTTT. This codes for CASSMRVYSNQPQHF.